The clone carrying this T cell receptor (beta chain) was seen repeatedly, ten times or more. Its antigen is unknown. The library came from three nested PCR rounds adapted from ARM-PCR protocols. TCRdb itself ran the multiplex PCR reads through MiXCR, one entry per CDR3 protein. The table has approximately 65,000 distinct CDR3 sequences, around 60% seen once. This sample was included in a study of tumor and adjacent non-tumor tissue in lung cancer. Study at large: The cohort had about a dozen adenocarcinoma, 2 squamous cell and 1 small cell patients. The patients, around 11 men and 5 or 6 women, were roughly 30 to 76 with stage I to III disease.

The template was RNA from unsorted bulk tissue. Chemotherapy-naive patients with new lung cancer underwent thoracic surgery in China, August–late 2014. Study-level results: Tumor tissue had significantly higher TCR diversity than normal lung.

Trimming at V came to 3 bases and at J to 0 bases, leaving 20 bases not matched to a gene. CDR3 length: 20 residues. Germline CDR1 reads SGHRS; CDR2 reads YFSETQ. The chain combines TRBV5-1 with TRBJ2-7, with 8 bases matching TRBD1. The source of this sequence is a man aged 50 or older with non-small cell lung cancer. The source material was lung tumor tissue. CDR3 loop: CASSYSLDRASEGLSYEQYF. CDR3 DNA sequence: TGCGCCAGCAGCTACTCTTTGGACAGGGCCTCTGAGGGACTCTCCTACGAGCAGTACTTC.